The 27 T cell receptor beta chains below come from one sample, sequenced in a study of T cell repertoires in cytomegalovirus infection (dated by TCRdb to between 2018 and 2021). TCRdb names Illumina HiSeq 1500 as the instrument used. Starting from the raw public reads, TCRdb applied fastp trimming at Q25, assembled clones with MiXCR and retained in-frame beta chains. Rows are unified per CDR3 protein, each entry keeping the most common DNA and genes. This sample lists 630,000 or so distinct CDR3 sequences; 24% were detected once. Less than 10% of the sample is taken by the ten largest. Material: CD8+ T cells from PBMCs. The origin of the receptors is a human donor in good health (CMV status not recorded). Some clones in this sample may be carry-over from other donors' samples.

The CDR3 region has the DNA TGTGCCAGTAGTATATCCTATCTGTCCGGGGAGCTGTTTTTT. Amino acid sequence: CASSISYLSGELFF. This rearrangement joins TRBV19 to TRBJ2-2; D not resolved. V lost 2 bases and J lost 6, with 10 bases in between. The CDR3 loop spans 14 amino acids. CDR1 is LNHDA and CDR2 is SQIVND in the germline V gene (reference sequence).

This clonotype was found a few times. This sequence joins TRBV19 and TRBJ1-4, with D unresolved. V was trimmed by 9 bases and J by 5 bases, leaving 19 bases between them. This CDR3 contains 15 residues. Germline CDR1 reads LNHDA; CDR2 reads SQIVND (reference sequence). The CDR3 region is CASEGTWTENEKLFF. The CDR3 DNA reads as TGTGCCAGCGAAGGAACATGGACCGAAAATGAAAAACTGTTTTTT.

This clonotype was seen a handful of times. This chain connects TRBV4-1 to TRBJ1-3, with 7 bases lining up with TRBD1. Germline V gene data show CDR1 as MGHRA and CDR2 as YSYEKL. The V and J ends lost 1 base and 1 base, in that order; junction bases with no gene match: 4. The length of the CDR3 is 16 residues. This CDR3 reads CASSQAGQRSGNTIYF. The CDR3 DNA sequence: TGCGCCAGCAGCCAAGCGGGACAGAGGTCTGGAAACACCATATATTTT.

Concerning this clonotype: A much larger clone sits a single nucleotide away, making a read error possible. This sequence joins TRBV6-1 and TRBJ2-5; D remains ambiguous. This CDR3 has 15 amino acids. Germline V gene data show CDR1 as MNHNS and CDR2 as SASEGT. CDR3 in amino acids: CASIERSRVGETQYF. The CDR3 DNA sequence: TGTGCCAGCATTGAAAGGTCAAGGGTAGGGGAGACCCAGTACTTC.

V is TRBV20-1 and J is TRBJ1-5, with a tentative D call TRBD1 (6 bases). The CDR3 runs to 17 residues. The germline gives CDR1 DFQATT, CDR2 SNEGSKA (reference sequence). Between the trimmed V and J ends, which lost 1 base and 0 bases, there was a span of 16 bases. The CDR3 spells CSARGQAAGNSNQPQHF. The DNA for the CDR3 is TGCAGTGCTAGAGGACAGGCGGCAGGGAATAGCAATCAGCCCCAGCATTTT.

The chain couples TRBV6-2 or TRBV6-3 to TRBJ2-1; D perhaps matches TRBD1 (6 bases). Germline CDR1 and CDR2: MNHEY and SVGEGT. CDR3 length: 11 residues. Trimming shortened V by 6 bases and J by 9 bases, and 9 bases separated the two germline ends. CDR3 DNA: TGTGCCAGCAGAACAGGGTTTGAGCAGTTCTTC. Its protein product is CASRTGFEQFF.

This clonotype was seen ten or more times. V is TRBV12-3 or TRBV12-4 and J is TRBJ2-1, with 9 bases identical to TRBD1. This CDR3 is 15 amino acids long. V dropped 6 bases and J dropped 8; count of bases not matched to a gene: 11. CDR3 residues: CASRPPGTGQHEQFF. CDR3 nucleotide sequence: TGTGCCAGCAGGCCCCCGGGGACAGGGCAGCATGAGCAGTTCTTC.

Only a few counts were recorded for this clonotype. The chain is built from TRBV14 and TRBJ1-1; perhaps TRBD1 as D (5 bases). The CDR3 covers 14 residues. Trimming shortened V by 3 bases and J by 6 bases, and 14 bases separated the two germline ends. The germline V gene encodes CDR1 SGHDN and CDR2 FVKESK. The CDR3 loop reads CASSHVRGMAEAFF. Written as DNA, the CDR3 is TGTGCCAGCAGCCATGTAAGGGGAATGGCTGAAGCTTTCTTT.

The CDR3 DNA reads TGTGCCAGTAGTATGTCCGGACGGAGGCTCTATGGCTACACCTTC. The encoded protein is CASSMSGRRLYGYTF. V usage is TRBV19 and J usage is TRBJ1-2; no clear D. From germline, CDR1 is LNHDA and CDR2 SQIVND (reference sequence). V was trimmed by 3 bases and J by 4 bases, leaving 15 bases between them. The CDR3 runs to 15 residues.

This clonotype was seen only a few times. The chain employs TRBV29-1 and TRBJ2-3; 8 nucleotides line up with TRBD2. The germline CDR1 and CDR2 sequences are SQVTM and ANQGSEA. The J segment lost 4 bases and the V segment lost 5 bases, leaving 8 bases of the junction unmatched. There are 14 residues in the CDR3. CDR3 nucleotides: TGCAGCGTTCCCGGGACTAGTAGTTCAGATACGCAGTATTTT. This codes for CSVPGTSSSDTQYF.

This clonotype was recorded a few times. The chain is built from TRBV7-6 and TRBJ2-1; 11 nucleotides agree with TRBD2. The CDR3 extends over 16 amino acids. The germline V gene encodes CDR1 SGHVS and CDR2 FNYEAQ. V lost 1 base, J lost 7 bases, and 6 bases stayed unmatched. CDR3 coding DNA: TGTGCCAGCAGCTTAGGTGTTAGCGGGGGGGAGAATGAGCAGTTCTTC. It yields the protein CASSLGVSGGENEQFF.

The CDR3: CASSFLGGNEQYF. CDR3 DNA sequence: TGTGCCAGCAGCTTTTTGGGGGGCAACGAGCAGTACTTC. The rearrangement joins TRBV5-4 to TRBJ2-7, with D tentatively TRBD1 or TRBD2 (6 bases each). Trimming removed 2 bases at V and 5 bases at J, with 11 bases between. CDR3 size: 13 residues. Germline CDR1 reads SGHNT; CDR2 reads YYREEE (reference sequence).

This clonotype was observed a few times. The chain couples TRBV19 to TRBJ2-1, with D unresolved. Germline CDR1 LNHDA, CDR2 SQIVND (reference sequence). V shed 8 bases and J shed 5 bases, with 13 bases lying between them. The CDR3 covers 13 residues. CDR3 nucleotide sequence: TGTGCCAGTTCTATTGACTTGAACAATGAGCAGTTCTTC. Encoded protein: CASSIDLNNEQFF.

The V gene is TRBV27, the J gene TRBJ2-1; unclear D gene. Germline V gene lookup returns CDR1 MNHEY and CDR2 SMNVEV (reference sequence). The V end lost 3 bases, the J end lost 0 bases, and 9 bases lay between the germline ends. This CDR3 region has 15 residues. The chain's CDR3 is CASSLSWSSYNEQFF. CDR3 sequence (DNA): TGTGCCAGCAGTTTGAGCTGGAGCTCCTACAATGAGCAGTTCTTC.

This chain connects TRBV29-1 to TRBJ2-3; 9 nucleotides match TRBD2. V lost 4 bases, J lost 2 bases, and 1 base stayed unmatched. This CDR3 has 13 residues. Germline V gene data show CDR1 as SQVTM and CDR2 as ANQGSEA. CDR3: CSVGLAVTDTQYF. The CDR3 DNA follows: TGCAGCGTTGGACTAGCGGTCACAGATACGCAGTATTTT.

This clonotype was recorded many times. The V gene is TRBV6-2 or TRBV6-3, the J gene TRBJ2-6, with D possibly TRBD1 on 5 matching bases. The CDR3 contains 18 residues. Germline CDR1 and CDR2: MNHEY and SVGEGT. V lost 4 bases and J 0 bases, leaving 16 bases between the germline ends. The CDR3 loop is CASSSTAYHVSGANVLTF. CDR3 bases: TGTGCCAGCAGTTCGACAGCATACCACGTCTCTGGGGCCAACGTCCTGACTTTC.

This clonotype was seen a few times. The chain couples TRBV15 to TRBJ1-2; D uncertain. There are 15 residues in the CDR3. The germline CDR1 and CDR2 sequences are LNHNV and YYDKDF (reference sequence). V gave up 0 bases and J gave up 3 bases, with 11 bases separating them. In DNA form, the CDR3 reads TGTGCCACCAGCAGAGATAACGAGATGGACTATGGCTACACCTTC. Its protein product is CATSRDNEMDYGYTF.

This chain joins TRBV10-3 and TRBJ2-7, with D possibly matching TRBD2 (5 bases). This CDR3 contains 14 residues. V was clipped by 0 bases and J by 0 bases, with 6 bases between them. Per the germline V gene, CDR1 is ENHRY and CDR2 is SYGVKD. The CDR3 loop is CAISESGNSYEQYV. The CDR3 bases are TGTGCCATCAGTGAGTCCGGGAACTCCTACGAGCAGTACGTC.

V usage is TRBV19 and J usage is TRBJ1-2; D is undetermined. The CDR3 runs to 12 residues. V was pared by 4 bases and J by 8 bases, with 11 bases between. From germline, CDR1 is LNHDA and CDR2 SQIVND (reference sequence). The CDR3 nucleotides are TGTGCCAGTAGTAAAGAGGTCGGCGGCTACACCTTC. It yields the protein CASSKEVGGYTF.

This clonotype appeared a few times. The chain is built from TRBV10-3 and TRBJ2-7; D is perhaps TRBD1 or TRBD2 (5 bases each). The V end lost 0 bases, the J end lost 0 bases, and 9 bases lay between the germline ends. Germline V gene lookup returns CDR1 ENHRY and CDR2 SYGVKD. The CDR3 is 15 residues long. CDR3 residues: CAISESSGASYEQYV. The DNA of the CDR3 is TGTGCCATCAGTGAGTCATCCGGGGCCTCCTACGAGCAGTACGTC.

Concerning this clonotype itself: A much more abundant neighbour one base away suggests this may be a read error. V gene TRBV7-8 combines with J gene TRBJ2-3; the match to TRBD2 covers 14 bases. The CDR3 sequence is 16 residues long. Germline V gene lookup returns CDR1 SGHVS and CDR2 FQNEAQ. The CDR3 DNA is TGTGCCGGCAGCTCCTGGACTAGCGGGGGGCCCTCGACGCAGTATTTT. Its translation is CAGSSWTSGGPSTQYF.

The gene calls are TRBV19 and TRBJ1-1, with D hard to call. CDR1 LNHDA and CDR2 SQIVND come from the germline V gene (reference sequence). The CDR3 loop spans 13 amino acids. The germline V and J ends were trimmed by 2 bases and 0 bases, with 4 bases remaining between them. The DNA for the CDR3 is TGTGCCAGTAGTATATTGGTGAACACTGAAGCTTTCTTT. This gives the protein CASSILVNTEAFF. Variable domain in full (rest from reference TRBV19 and TRBJ1-1): DGGITQSPKYLFRKEGQNVTLSCEQNLNHDAMYWYRQDPGQGLRLIYYSQIVNDFQKGDIAEGYSVSREKKESFPLTVTSAQKNPTAFYLCASSILVNTEAFFGQGTRLTVV.

The chain couples TRBV12-3 or TRBV12-4 to TRBJ1-2; D call uncertain. The CDR3 totals 14 residues. Trimming left V 7 bases short and J 3 bases short, with 15 bases between. CDR3 bases: TGTGCCAGCATGAGGAGGGAAACGGACTATGGCTACACCTTC. Translation: CASMRRETDYGYTF.

J is TRBJ1-2 and V is TRBV7-9; D not resolved. This CDR3 is built from 11 residues. Trimming took off 5 bases at V and 7 bases at J, with 8 bases between the two ends. Germline-derived CDR1 and CDR2 are SEHNR and FQNEAQ (reference sequence). In nucleotides, the CDR3 is TGTGCCAGCAGCGGCGCGGGTGGCTACACCTTC. Encoded protein: CASSGAGGYTF.

This clonotype occurred many times. This chain connects TRBV7-9 to TRBJ2-7, with TRBD1 identical over 10 bases. Trimming cost V 1 base and J 5 bases; bases outside gene matches: 5. The CDR3 runs 15 residues. Germline V gives CDR1 SEHNR, CDR2 FQNEAQ (reference sequence). The DNA of the CDR3 is TGTGCCAGCAGCTTAGTCGGGACAGGGGTCCACGAGCAGTACTTC. Translating gives CASSLVGTGVHEQYF.

Many counts were recorded for this clonotype. This sequence joins TRBV7-6 and TRBJ1-1, with 9 bases fitting TRBD1. Germline V CDR1 and CDR2: SGHVS, FNYEAQ. CDR3 length equals 14 residues. V lost 1 base and J lost 8; bases outside the gene matches: 5. The CDR3 nucleotides read TGTGCCAGCAGCTTAGGGACAGGGGCTGTCGAAGCTTTCTTT. Translating it yields CASSLGTGAVEAFF.

Note on this clonotype: This likely reflects a read error, since a far larger clone is one base away. The V gene is TRBV7-6, the J gene TRBJ2-1; D not resolved. The CDR3 length is 12 residues. Germline-derived CDR1 and CDR2 are SGHVS and FNYEAQ. CDR3 protein: CASSLGQNEQSF. Here the CDR3 DNA reads TGTGCCAGCAGCTTAGGCCAAAATGAGCAGTCCTTC.